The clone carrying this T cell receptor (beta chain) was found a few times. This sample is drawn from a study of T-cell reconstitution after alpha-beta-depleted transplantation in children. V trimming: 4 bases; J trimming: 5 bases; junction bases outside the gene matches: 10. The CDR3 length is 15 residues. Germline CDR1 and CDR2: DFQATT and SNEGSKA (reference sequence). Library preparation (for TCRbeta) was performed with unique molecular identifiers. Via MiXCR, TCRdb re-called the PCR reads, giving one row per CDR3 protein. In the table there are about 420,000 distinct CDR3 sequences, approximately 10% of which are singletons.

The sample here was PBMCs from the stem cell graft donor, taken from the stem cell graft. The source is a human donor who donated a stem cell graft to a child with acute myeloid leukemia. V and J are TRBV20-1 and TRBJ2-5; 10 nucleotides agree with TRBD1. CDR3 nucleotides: TGCAGTGCTACATTGACAGGGGGCTTAGGGGAGACCCAGTACTTC. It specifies CSATLTGGLGETQYF.